This T cell receptor (beta chain) was observed in a study of cytomegalovirus exposure and HLA in healthy donors. Primers: 60 Vbeta forward and 13 Jbeta reverse. Repertoires were generated with immunoSEQ multiplex PCR, while TCRdb's copy carries only in-frame clones and drops some. In the table there are about 150,000 clones, about 74% of which are singletons. Germline lookup yields CDR1 MGHRA and CDR2 YSYEKL. There are 15 residues in the CDR3. Unmatched junction bases numbered 5, after V lost 3 bases and J lost 3 bases. Sequenced sample: PBMCs. The receptor was isolated from a woman between 35 and 50 years old in good health and CMV-seronegative. The rearrangement joins TRBV4-1 to TRBJ2-3; 8 bases line up with TRBD1. CDR3 coding DNA: TGCGCCAGCAGCCAGACAGGGGTTAGGACAGATACGCAGTATTTT. This translates into CASSQTGVRTDTQYF.